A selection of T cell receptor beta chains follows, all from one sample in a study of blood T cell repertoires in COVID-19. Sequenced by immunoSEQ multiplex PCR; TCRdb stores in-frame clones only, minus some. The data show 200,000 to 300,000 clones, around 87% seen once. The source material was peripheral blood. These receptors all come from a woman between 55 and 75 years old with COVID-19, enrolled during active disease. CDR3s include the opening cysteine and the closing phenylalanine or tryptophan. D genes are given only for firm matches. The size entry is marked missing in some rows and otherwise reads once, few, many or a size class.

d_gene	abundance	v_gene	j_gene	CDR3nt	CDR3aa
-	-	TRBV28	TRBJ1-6	TGTGCCAGCAGTCCCCGAGGCTTACCCCTCCACTTT	CASSPRGLPLHF
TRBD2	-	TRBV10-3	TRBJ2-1	TGTGCCATCAGTAACCAGGGTAGCGGGCATAACAATGAGCAGTTCTTC	CAISNQGSGHNNEQFF
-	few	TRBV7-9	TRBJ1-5	TGTGCCAGCAGCCTGGGGGGTCAGCCCCAGCATTTT	CASSLGGQPQHF
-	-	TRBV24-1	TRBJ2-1	TGTGCCACCAGTGGACCGGGACATTTGGATGAGCAGTTCTTC	CATSGPGHLDEQFF
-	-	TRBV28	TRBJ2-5	TGTGCCAGCAGTTTATTCAGGGGCGTCCAAGAGACCCAGTACTTC	CASSLFRGVQETQYF
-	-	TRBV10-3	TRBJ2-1	TGTGCCATCACCCCCGGCGGGACCTACAATGAGCAGTTCTTC	CAITPGGTYNEQFF
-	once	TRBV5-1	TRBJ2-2	TGCGCCAGCAGCTTGGGGCAGAACACCGGGGAGCTGTTTTTT	CASSLGQNTGELFF
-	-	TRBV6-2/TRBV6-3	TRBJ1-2	TGTGCCAGCAGTTACTTGCGGACAGCTCTCTATTATGGCTACACCTTC	CASSYLRTALYYGYTF
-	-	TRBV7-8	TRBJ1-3	TGTGCCAGCAGCTTAGGCGGCGGAAGCTCTGGAAACACCATATATTTT	CASSLGGGSSGNTIYF
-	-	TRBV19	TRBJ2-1	TGTGCCAGTGCTGGGGGGGCTGGCCACAATGAGCAGTTCTTC	CASAGGAGHNEQFF
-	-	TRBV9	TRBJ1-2	TGTGCCAGCAAGGGAGGGGTACTTTATGGCTACACCTTC	CASKGGVLYGYTF
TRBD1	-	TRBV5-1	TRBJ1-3	TGCGCCAGCAGCTTTGCAGGGGGAACTGGAAACACCATATATTTT	CASSFAGGTGNTIYF
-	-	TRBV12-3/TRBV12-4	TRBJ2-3	TGTGCCGCGACTTCCGGAGATACGCAGTATTTT	CAATSGDTQYF
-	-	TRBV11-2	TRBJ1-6	TGTGCCAGCAGCTTAGGCGGGGATCGATCACCCCTCCACTTT	CASSLGGDRSPLHF
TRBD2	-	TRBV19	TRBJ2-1	TGTGCCAGTAGTATGGTGGCGGGAGGCTACAATGAGCAGTTCTTC	CASSMVAGGYNEQFF
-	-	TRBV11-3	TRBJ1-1	TGTGCCAGCAGCCAGGAGGGGGGGGAAGCTTTCTTT	CASSQEGGEAFF
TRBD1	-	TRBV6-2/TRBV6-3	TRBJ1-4	TGTGCCAGCAGTTCGCTCGGACAGGGCGCGGCATGGAATGAAAAACTGTTTTTT	CASSSLGQGAAWNEKLFF
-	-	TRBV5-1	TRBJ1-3	TGCGCCAGCAGCTTGGGACAGTCTGGAAACACCATATATTTT	CASSLGQSGNTIYF
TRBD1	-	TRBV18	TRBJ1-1	TGTGCCAGCTCACATTCCGGGGGACAGCCCCTTGAAGCTTTCTTT	CASSHSGGQPLEAFF
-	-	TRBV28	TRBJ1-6	TGTGCCAGCAGTACGGCGGACAGAACTAATTCACCCCTCCACTTT	CASSTADRTNSPLHF
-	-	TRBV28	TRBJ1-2	TGTGCCAGCAGTCCTGCCCCAGGACTAAATTATGGCTACACCTTC	CASSPAPGLNYGYTF
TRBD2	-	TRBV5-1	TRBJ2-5	TGCGCCAGCAGCTCCGAGGAGGGAGGGCCGCGGGAGACCCAGTACTTC	CASSSEEGGPRETQYF
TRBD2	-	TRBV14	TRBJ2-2	TGTGCCAGCAGCCCCTTGGGAGGGCACACCGGGGAGCTGTTTTTT	CASSPLGGHTGELFF
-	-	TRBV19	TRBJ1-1	TGTGCCAGTAGTCCACAGGGTTACCCCACTGAAGCTTTCTTT	CASSPQGYPTEAFF
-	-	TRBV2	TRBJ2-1	TGTGCCAGCAGTGAAGCTAGCAGCAGTGAGCAGTTCTTC	CASSEASSSEQFF
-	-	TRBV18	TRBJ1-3	TGTGCCAGCTCCCGGACAGACTCTGGAAACACCATATATTTT	CASSRTDSGNTIYF
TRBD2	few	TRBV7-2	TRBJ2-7	TGTGCCAGCAGCTTAACCGGGCGGGGGGCCTACGAGCAGTACTTC	CASSLTGRGAYEQYF
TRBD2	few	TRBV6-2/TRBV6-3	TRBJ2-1	TGTGCCAGCAGTATCATAGCGGGAGGGCTGTTCTTC	CASSIIAGGLFF
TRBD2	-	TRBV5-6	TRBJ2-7	TGTGCCAGCAGCCCGCAGGTTCGGGGCGGGAGGGGGCTGCACGAGCAGTACTTC	CASSPQVRGGRGLHEQYF